This T cell receptor beta chain was documented in a study of cytomegalovirus exposure and HLA in healthy donors. As for this clone: The antigen remains undetermined.

J was trimmed by 8 bases and V by 6 bases; bases with no gene match: 8. In germline, CDR1 is SGHAT, CDR2 FQNNGV. CDR3 size: 15 residues. The study, taken as a whole, reports: Differences between HLA loci emerged in a later analysis of TCR association rates, with DRB1 most and HLA-C fewest. Specificity for CMV antigens was confirmed in vitro for three of the CMV-associated chains.

Vbeta (60) and Jbeta (13) primers were used in the PCR. Source study methods: Later analysis identified approximately 80 million unique TCR beta chains, 8.5 million to 13 million shared. The data were produced by immunoSEQ multiplex PCR, yet TCRdb's version contains in-frame clones alone and is incomplete. V, J and clone size reflect that table, while D and trimming were determined from the DNA. The data contain under 75,000 clones, about nine tenths of them singletons. The sequence came from a woman aged 25 to 39 in good health and CMV-seronegative. Sequenced material: PBMCs. The J gene is TRBJ2-1, the V gene TRBV11-2, with 12 bases matching TRBD2. In nucleotides, the CDR3 is TGTGCCAGCAGGTCGACTAGCGGGAGATTTTATGAGCAGTTCTTC. Its protein is CASRSTSGRFYEQFF.